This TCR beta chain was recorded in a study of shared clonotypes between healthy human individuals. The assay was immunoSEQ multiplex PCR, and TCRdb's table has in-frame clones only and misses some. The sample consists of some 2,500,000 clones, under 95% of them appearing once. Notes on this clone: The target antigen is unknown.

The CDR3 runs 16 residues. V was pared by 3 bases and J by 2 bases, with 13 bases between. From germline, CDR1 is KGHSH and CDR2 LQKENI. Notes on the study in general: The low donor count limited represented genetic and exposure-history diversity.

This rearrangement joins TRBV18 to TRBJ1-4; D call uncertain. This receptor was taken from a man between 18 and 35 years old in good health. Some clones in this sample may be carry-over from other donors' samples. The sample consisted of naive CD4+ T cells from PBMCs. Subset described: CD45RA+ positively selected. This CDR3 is CASSPVSGSTNEKLFF. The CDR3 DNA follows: TGTGCCAGCTCACCGGTCTCCGGGTCTACTAATGAAAAACTGTTTTTT.